Below, one TCR beta chain is given with its context. The target antigen is unknown. Two nested PCRs, of about 16 and 10 cycles, processed TCRalpha and TCRbeta cDNA. Following a re-call of the 5' RACE reads, TCRdb has one entry per CDR3 protein and lacks DNA. The ten most abundant clones cover 5.5% to 6.5% of a sample with fewer than 400,000 distinct CDR3 sequences. Germline values: CDR1 SGHNT, CDR2 YYREEE (reference sequence). This CDR3 has 17 amino acids. This record belongs to a study of monozygotic twins with inflammatory bowel disease. Findings and caveats of the study: Among IBD patients, TCRbeta diversity (inverse Simpson) was lower than in healthy co-twins. Findings did not support one strong IBD-associated signal or clonotype.

Blood samples, whole and unsorted for T cells, yielded the isolated total RNA. The sequenced material came from blood. This clonotype was sampled from a human donor with ulcerative colitis or Crohn's disease, or a healthy co-twin of an affected twin (not recorded which). J is TRBJ1-5 and V is TRBV5-4; without DNA, the TCRdb call of TRBD1 cannot be checked. This CDR3 is CASSLVTGGPLMGSQHF.